This record looks at one T cell receptor beta chain sequence and its context. This sample is part of a study of shared clonotypes between healthy human individuals. Data came from immunoSEQ multiplex PCR; TCRdb stores just in-frame clones and leaves some out. The data contain millions of clones, approximately 95% of them singletons. The CDR3 totals 17 residues. Germline CDR1 MNHEY, CDR2 SMNVEV (reference sequence). Trimming removed 2 bases from V and 3 bases from J, with 20 bases in between. The V and J genes are TRBV27 and TRBJ2-7; D possibly corresponds to TRBD2 (6 bases). This TCR derives from a man in his late teens or twenties in good health. Some clones in this sample may be carry-over from other donors' samples. The sequenced material came from naive CD4+ T cells from PBMCs. Indicated subset: CD45RA+ positively selected. For the CDR3, the DNA is TGTGCCAGCAGTTTAACATCCGGGACTTCAGCCATCTACGAGCAGTACTTC. As protein: CASSLTSGTSAIYEQYF.